This T cell receptor (beta chain) stems from a study of blood T cells in healthy people across ages. Only a few counts were recorded for this clonotype. Sample-barcoded 5' priming and a J-beta primer mix drove a second PCR of roughly 7 to 11 cycles. TCRdb used MiXCR to reprocess the 5' RACE reads, holding one entry per CDR3 protein. The repertoire holds some 370,000 distinct CDR3 sequences, with approximately 47% as singletons. This CDR3 spans 15 amino acids. The V and J ends lost 6 bases and 2 bases, in that order; junction bases with no gene match: 7. Germline V CDR1 and CDR2: MNHEY, SVGAGI. The V gene is TRBV6-5, the J gene TRBJ2-3; 8 bases map to TRBD2. The sample comprised blood. This clonotype originated in a man aged 55 to 69 in good health. The CDR3 bases are TGTGCCAGCAGCCAACTAGCGGCGGACACAGATACGCAGTATTTT. Its protein is CASSQLAADTDTQYF.